The clone carrying this T cell receptor beta chain was counted once. What it binds is not known. The donors, nominally healthy at sampling, likely had unrecorded immune exposures. This specimen comes from a study of cytomegalovirus exposure and HLA in healthy donors. Points from the study as a whole: HLA allele associations emerged for fewer than 20,000 TCR beta sequences in a later analysis, at 0.05 false discovery rate. Reports described diagnosis of cytomegalovirus status by the classifier as highly specific and sensitive.

J gave up 4 bases and V 3 bases, and 3 bases lay outside the gene matches. Germline V CDR1 and CDR2: SGHTA, FQGNSA. The CDR3 has 14 residues. It was with 60 Vbeta and 13 Jbeta primers that the PCR ran. Generated by immunoSEQ multiplex PCR, the TCRdb table keeps only in-frame clones and is missing some. The table records fewer than 200,000 clones, roughly 79% of them present only once. The sequenced sample was PBMCs. This chain joins TRBV7-2 and TRBJ2-3, with 8 bases identical to TRBD2. The source of this sequence is a male donor in good health and CMV-seropositive. The CDR3 DNA reads as TGTGCCAGCAGCTTTGGAGCGGGGGCAGATACGCAGTATTTT. It encodes CASSFGAGADTQYF.